Given below is one TCR beta chain in context. Its antigen is unknown. Autoimmune disease history or systemic immunosuppression meant exclusion. The data belong to a study of OX40 agonist ivuxolimab in advanced cancers. Using immunoSEQ multiplex PCR, the repertoire was profiled, and TCRdb retains in-frame clones only, with some absent. The sample lists over 90,000 clones, about 90% occurring once. Findings and caveats of the study: At 0.1 to 3.0 mg/kg and by week 6, clonal expansion occurred in CD4+ and CD8+ blood T cells.

With V trimmed by 5 bases and J by 3 bases, 6 bases remained unmatched. CDR1 and CDR2 (germline): MNHNS, SASEGT. This CDR3 spans 14 amino acids. The source was CD4+ or CD8+ T cells sorted from blood, collected in a trial of the OX40 agonist ivuxolimab. The origin of this receptor is an adult with an advanced solid tumor such as melanoma, head and neck, liver or kidney cancer. The chain recombines TRBV6-1 with TRBJ2-7, with 8 bases aligning to TRBD1. The CDR3 bases are TGTGCCAGCAGTATTGCCGGGACAGGCTACGAGCAGTACTTC. Translating it yields CASSIAGTGYEQYF.